The 15 T cell receptor beta chains given below trace back to one sample, sequenced in a study of T cells after yellow fever vaccination. TCRdb reprocessed the 5' RACE reads with MiXCR, giving one entry per CDR3 protein. The top ten clones hold approximately 3% of a sample with approximately 300,000 distinct CDR3 sequences, approximately 11% of them seen once. The material was CD4+ T cells sorted from PBMCs, obtained 45 days after the yellow fever booster vaccination. The receptors were sampled from a man younger than 35 who received the YFV17D yellow fever vaccine.

Only a few counts were recorded for this clonotype. The chain combines TRBV6-2 or TRBV6-3 with TRBJ2-5; 8 bases match TRBD2. Germline assignment: CDR1 MNHEY and CDR2 SVGEGT. V dropped 8 bases and J dropped 4; count of bases not matched to a gene: 9. The CDR3 runs 14 residues. The CDR3, as DNA: TGTGCCAGCTGCTGGGCGGGGGGAGGAGAGACCCAGTACTTC. It specifies CASCWAGGGETQYF.

The rearrangement joins TRBV2 to TRBJ2-3; D unresolved. Trimming took 6 bases from V and 2 from J, leaving 6 bases between them. The CDR3 extends over 12 amino acids. CDR1 SNHLY and CDR2 FYNNEI come from the germline V gene. The CDR3 reads CASRVYTDTQYF. The CDR3 DNA sequence: TGTGCCAGCAGGGTGTACACAGATACGCAGTATTTT.

The rearrangement joins TRBV5-1 to TRBJ2-7; D perhaps matches TRBD1 (5 bases). This CDR3 has 12 residues. The germline CDR1 and CDR2 sequences are SGHRS and YFSETQ. The V end was cut by 4 bases, the J end by 5 bases, with 10 bases between. In DNA form, the CDR3 reads TGCGCCAGCAGCAGGTCAGGGAACGAGCAGTACTTC. This encodes CASSRSGNEQYF. Filled out from reference TRBV5-1 and TRBJ2-7, the complete variable domain reads KAGVTQTPRYLIKTRGQQVTLSCSPISGHRSVSWYQQTPGQGLQFLFEYFSETQRNKGNFPGRFSGRQFSNSRSEMNVSTLELGDSALYLCASSRSGNEQYFGPGTRLTVT.

In this sample, this clonotype turned up many times. This chain connects TRBV5-6 to TRBJ2-3, with D uncertain. The V gene lost 1 base and the J gene lost 1 base, with 10 bases spanning the gap. Germline lookup yields CDR1 SGHDT and CDR2 YYEEEE. This CDR3 has 15 residues. As DNA, the CDR3 is TGTGCCAGCAGCTTGTATTTGACCGGCACAGATACGCAGTATTTT. Translating gives CASSLYLTGTDTQYF. The variable domain in full, with the rest retrieved from reference TRBV5-6 and TRBJ2-3, is DAGVTQSPTHLIKTRGQQVTLRCSPKSGHDTVSWYQQALGQGPQFIFQYYEEEERQRGNFPDRFSGHQFPNYSSELNVNALLLGDSALYLCASSLYLTGTDTQYFGPGTRLTVL.

This clonotype was found a few times. This rearrangement joins TRBV5-1 to TRBJ1-5; D gene unclear. The V and J ends lost 7 bases and 3 bases respectively, with 17 bases between them. This CDR3 spans 15 amino acids. The germline V gene encodes CDR1 SGHRS and CDR2 YFSETQ. DNA of the CDR3: TGCGCCAGCCGAACCTTAGGGCATTCCAATCAGCCCCAGCATTTT. Protein sequence: CASRTLGHSNQPQHF.

The chain has TRBV7-2 and TRBJ1-2; tentative D call: TRBD1 (6 bases). Germline V gives CDR1 SGHTA, CDR2 FQGNSA. This CDR3 spans 12 amino acids. With 5 bases removed from V and 8 bases from J, the gap between germline ends came to 12 bases. The CDR3 protein is CASSAYRDGYTF. The CDR3 region has the DNA TGTGCCAGCAGCGCCTACAGGGACGGCTACACCTTC.

This clonotype was counted at least ten times. The chain carries TRBV7-9 and TRBJ2-3; 9 bases are a match to TRBD2. V trimming: 4 bases; J trimming: 2 bases; junction bases outside the gene matches: 4. The germline gives CDR1 SEHNR, CDR2 FQNEAQ (reference sequence). The CDR3 is 15 amino acids. CDR3 bases: TGTGCCAGCAGCTGGAGCGGGGGGACCACAGATACGCAGTATTTT. This translates into CASSWSGGTTDTQYF.

This clonotype was observed once. The chain uses TRBV20-1 and TRBJ2-1; TRBD2 agrees at 8 bases. The CDR3 covers 13 residues. CDR1 is DFQATT and CDR2 is SNEGSKA in the germline V gene (reference sequence). With 4 bases clipped from V and 2 bases from J, the junction kept 1 base outside the gene matches. The CDR3 is CSANGGAYNEQFF. DNA of the CDR3: TGCAGTGCTAACGGGGGGGCCTACAATGAGCAGTTCTTC.

This clonotype was observed a few times. The chain is built from TRBV7-2 and TRBJ2-7; D gene ambiguous. From germline, CDR1 is SGHTA and CDR2 FQGNSA. This CDR3 has 11 residues. V lost 2 bases to trimming and J lost 4 bases, with 3 bases between them. CDR3 in DNA: TGTGCCAGCAGCTTAATTTACGAGCAGTACTTC. Protein: CASSLIYEQYF.

This clonotype turned up a few times. The chain couples TRBV5-6 to TRBJ2-1, with 8 bases aligning to TRBD2. Germline values: CDR1 SGHDT, CDR2 YYEEEE. After removal of 0 bases from V and 12 bases from J, the junction contained 5 bases not matched to a gene. CDR3 length: 13 residues. Written as DNA, the CDR3 is TGTGCCAGCAGCTTGGATCCCGGGAGGGGGCAGTTCTTC. This gives the protein CASSLDPGRGQFF.

This clonotype was detected many times. This chain connects TRBV28 to TRBJ2-1; D possibly corresponds to TRBD1 (7 bases). This CDR3 is built from 17 residues. V lost 5 bases and J 3 bases, leaving 20 bases between the germline ends. In germline, CDR1 is MDHEN, CDR2 SYDVKM. CDR3 loop: CASSPHQGRGDYNEQFF. Here the CDR3 DNA reads TGTGCCAGCAGTCCACATCAAGGCAGGGGGGACTACAATGAGCAGTTCTTC. Drawing the rest from reference TRBV28 and TRBJ2-1, the complete variable domain is DVKVTQSSRYLVKRTGEKVFLECVQDMDHENMFWYRQDPGLGLRLIYFSYDVKMKEKGDIPEGYSVSREKKERFSLILESASTNQTSMYLCASSPHQGRGDYNEQFFGPGTRLTVL.

This clonotype showed up just a few times. This chain joins TRBV24-1 and TRBJ2-1; D unresolved. V lost 2 bases, J lost 9 bases, and 10 bases lay in between. Germline V gene lookup returns CDR1 KGHDR and CDR2 SFDVKD. There are 13 residues in the CDR3. CDR3 DNA sequence: TGTGCCACCAGTGATTCTCCCCTTGGTGAGCAGTTCTTC. Translation gives CATSDSPLGEQFF.

The chain is built from TRBV6-6 and TRBJ2-2; tentative D call: TRBD1 (6 bases). The CDR3 sequence is 16 residues long. Germline V lookup: CDR1 MNHNY, CDR2 SVGAGI (reference sequence). The V and J ends lost 6 bases and 3 bases respectively, with 17 bases between them. The CDR3 coding sequence is TGTGCCAGCAGAGCTGGACAGTCCGGGGACACCGGGGAGCTGTTTTTT. This gives the protein CASRAGQSGDTGELFF.

This chain joins TRBV20-1 and TRBJ2-3, with D possibly called TRBD1 or TRBD2 (7 bases each). Germline-derived CDR1 and CDR2 are DFQATT and SNEGSKA (reference sequence). CDR3 length equals 15 residues. V was shortened by 6 bases and J by 5 bases, with 21 bases between the two germline ends. CDR3 amino acids: CSAPPRGGGVDTQYF. In DNA, the CDR3 is TGCAGTGCCCCCCCCAGGGGGGGGGGGGTAGATACGCAGTATTTT.

The chain links TRBV12-3 or TRBV12-4 to TRBJ1-4, with a weak D call TRBD1 (5 bases). The ends were cut back, 4 bases at V and 3 bases at J, with 12 bases in the middle. The CDR3 spans 15 residues. As DNA, the CDR3 is TGTGCCAGCAGTTCCCAACGGGGCCCTAATGAAAAACTGTTTTTT. Amino acids: CASSSQRGPNEKLFF.